This record covers a single T cell receptor (beta chain). It lacks a known antigen. No base quality values were provided; no much bigger clone lies one nucleotide off. V is pared back by 5 bases and J by 1 base, with 11 bases lying between the germline termini. From the cysteine through the phenylalanine, the CDR3 covers 14 amino acids. The read is trimmed to its CDR3 DNA, 42 bases read in frame from base 1. The germline V gene (reference sequence) gives CDR1 as GTSNPN and CDR2 as SVGIG. The time point label for this specimen denotes: pretreatment peripheral blood. A total of 29 patients with locally advanced or metastatic urothelial carcinoma, treated at Memorial Sloan Kettering on a trial protocol, made up the cohort. Peripheral blood mononuclear cells were collected from each patient pretreatment and during treatment, giving between 1 and 8 total time points per patient. The Qiagen DNeasy Blood extraction kit was used to purify genomic DNA from total PBMCs and tumor samples. PBMCs were collected pretreatment and during treatment and were isolated and stored as previously described.

The data were taken from a study of PD-L1 blockade in urothelial cancer (dated by TCRdb to about 2017). About the study as a whole: All patients started therapy around 2014 and received atezolizumab 1,200 mg intravenously every 3 weeks. About 85% of the roughly 29 patients were identified as males with urothelial cancer of bladder origin, and a prior smoking history was reported by 18 of 29 patients. An ECOG performance status of 0 or 1 was recorded for the patients, and 0 to 3 prior chemotherapy regimens had been received by the patients. Blood samples were analyzed at two time points: 3 weeks after treatment start (second dose) and 6 weeks after treatment start. Blood samples gave a median of roughly 150,000 T cells and 83,000 or so unique TCRs, with a median clonality of roughly 0.08. Somatic, immune and clinical correlates of response to PD-L1 blockade with atezolizumab in urothelial cancer were the focus of an exploratory multi-omic analysis. TCR sequencing covered pretreatment tumor samples and matched, serially collected peripheral blood taken before and after atezolizumab treatment. Durable clinical benefit was defined as a progression-free survival longer than 6 months, and TCR features were additionally tested against progression-free survival and overall survival. Whole exome sequencing and RNA sequencing of pretreatment tumors were performed alongside TCR sequencing in the same patients. Eight or nine patients reached durable clinical benefit, while 20 patients did not. Twenty-nine patients had pretreatment blood TCR-seq, around 25 had at least one posttreatment blood collection, and around 25 had tumor TCR-seq. General study outcomes and caveats: Small sample size (n ≈ 28) and many exploratory analyses mean the results are intended to be hypothesis-generating. A pretreatment peripheral blood TCR clonality below the median was linked to improved progression-free and overall survival. Patients with durable benefit showed greater expansion of tumor-associated TCR clones in peripheral blood 3 weeks after starting treatment (n ≈ 23, p = 0.022).

Each PCR received spiked-in synthetic TCR analog templates so that absolute template abundance could be estimated from read counts. TCRbeta CDR3 regions were amplified from genomic DNA with bias-controlled V and J gene primers using the immunoSEQ assay. Sequencing of rearranged TCRbeta segments was done at approximately 20X coverage. The paper's data handling went like this. Sequencing errors were corrected by clustering, and CDR3s were annotated against IMGT so that V, D and J genes could be assigned. Downstream analyses used only productive TCRbeta rearrangements and left out out-of-frame or stop-codon sequences. Clonality was computed as one minus Shannon entropy normalized by the log of the number of unique productive sequences. Fisher's exact test with Benjamini-Hochberg correction, at a threshold of adjusted p below 0.01, was used to find clones that differed between time points or between blood and tumor. Drawn from immuneACCESS, this table holds only the in-frame rearrangements with V and J called that TCRdb kept. Clones are partly lost; checked studies trace under half to an unresolved V gene and leave the rest unexplained. That table furnishes V, J and clone size, whereas the DNA furnished D and trimming. In this sample the table shows 85,000 to 95,000 clones, roughly 90% of which occur a single time. Over 0.95% of the sample is taken by the ten largest.

This TCR came from an elderly woman with urothelial cancer. The chain links TRBV30 with TRBJ2-2; matching of 6 bases hints at TRBD2 as the D gene. Sequenced here: PBMCs, sampled around atezolizumab (anti-PD-L1) treatment. Read as DNA, the sequence is TGTGCCTGGGGGGCGGGACTGAACACCGGGGAGCTGTTTTTT. Translated, it reads CAWGAGLNTGELFF.